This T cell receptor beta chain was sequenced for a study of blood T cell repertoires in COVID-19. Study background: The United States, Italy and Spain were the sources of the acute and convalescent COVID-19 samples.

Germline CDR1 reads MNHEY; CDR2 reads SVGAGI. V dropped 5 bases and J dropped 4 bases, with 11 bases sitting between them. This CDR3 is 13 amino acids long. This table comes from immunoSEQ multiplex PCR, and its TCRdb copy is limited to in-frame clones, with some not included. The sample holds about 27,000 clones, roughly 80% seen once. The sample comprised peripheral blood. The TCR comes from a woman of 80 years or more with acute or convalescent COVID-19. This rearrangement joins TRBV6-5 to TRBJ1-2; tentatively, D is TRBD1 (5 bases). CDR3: CASSPRESYGYTF. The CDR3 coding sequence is TGTGCCAGCAGTCCCAGGGAAAGCTATGGCTACACCTTC.